These 20 T cell receptor beta chains were all obtained from the same sample, sequenced in a study of identical twins (dated by TCRdb to 2016 to 2017). Library generation was performed with 5' RACE. Data came from an Illumina HiSeq 2000. TCRdb reworked the public reads: Q25 trimming with fastp, MiXCR clone assembly, productive beta chains retained. CDR3 protein duplicates are merged, each entry listing the most common genes and DNA. The sample contains 200,000 to 300,000 distinct CDR3 sequences, about 10% of them found a single time. The ten largest clones represent less than 12% of the sample. Sample: memory T cells sorted from blood. The cell subset or site label on this specimen signifies: CD45RO+ enriched T cells. These receptors all come from a man aged 45 to 65 in good health.

The rearrangement links TRBV5-1 to TRBJ2-1, with D unclear. This CDR3 comprises 13 residues. Per germline, CDR1 SGHRS and CDR2 YFSETQ. V was cut by 5 bases and J by 0 bases, with 6 bases left in between. This chain's CDR3 is CASRGLSYNEQFF. CDR3 in DNA: TGCGCCAGCAGGGGCCTCTCCTACAATGAGCAGTTCTTC.

This clonotype was picked up many times. The chain recombines TRBV5-6 with TRBJ2-7; 7 positions match TRBD1. Trimming cost V 5 bases and J 0 bases; bases outside gene matches: 11. The CDR3 runs 16 residues. Germline V gene data show CDR1 as SGHDT and CDR2 as YYEEEE. CDR3 DNA: TGTGCCAGCAGTCGTCCCGGGACAGCAAGCTCCTACGAGCAGTACTTC. It yields the protein CASSRPGTASSYEQYF.

At least ten counts were recorded for this clonotype. The V gene is TRBV20-1, the J gene TRBJ2-2; D is unresolved. CDR1 and CDR2 from the germline V gene are DFQATT and SNEGSKA (reference sequence). This CDR3 spans 13 amino acids. Trimming left V 6 bases short and J 0 bases short, with 8 bases between. The CDR3 DNA sequence: TGCAGTGCGTTGACGGCGAACACCGGGGAGCTGTTTTTT. Protein: CSALTANTGELFF.

This clonotype showed up just a few times. V usage is TRBV10-3 and J usage is TRBJ1-6, with TRBD1 as a possible D gene (6 bases). CDR3 length: 13 amino acids. Germline loops: CDR1 ENHRY, CDR2 SYGVKD. V lost 4 bases, J lost 8 bases, and 9 bases lay in between. The CDR3 DNA is TGTGCCATCAGTGTGGGGGGCGATTCACCCCTCCACTTT. Amino acids: CAISVGGDSPLHF.

This clonotype has at least ten counts. The chain employs TRBV6-5 and TRBJ2-2, with 8 nucleotides matching TRBD1. V was pared by 6 bases and J by 1 base, with 10 bases of the junction left unmatched. There are 17 residues in the CDR3. CDR1 is MNHEY and CDR2 is SVGAGI in the germline V gene. Here the CDR3 reads CASRPRRGQGNTGELFF. CDR3 coding DNA: TGTGCCAGCAGACCCAGAAGAGGACAGGGGAACACCGGGGAGCTGTTTTTT.

This clonotype appeared once. V usage is TRBV5-1 and J usage is TRBJ2-2, with D possibly TRBD2 on 5 matching bases. This CDR3 comprises 15 residues. Looked up from germline, CDR1 is SGHRS and CDR2 is YFSETQ. V lost 2 bases and J 4 bases, leaving 12 bases between the germline ends. Written as DNA, the CDR3 is TGCGCCAGCAGCTTAAACGAAGGGAGCACCGGGGAGCTGTTTTTT. This codes for CASSLNEGSTGELFF.

The chain couples TRBV15 to TRBJ2-1; 7 positions match TRBD2. Trimming at V came to 0 bases and at J to 5 bases, leaving 7 bases not matched to a gene. Germline CDR1 reads LNHNV; CDR2 reads YYDKDF (reference sequence). The CDR3 is 16 amino acids. CDR3 sequence reads: CATSRDRPSGNNEQFF. The DNA for the CDR3 is TGTGCCACCAGCAGAGATAGGCCTAGCGGTAACAATGAGCAGTTCTTC.

The chain employs TRBV18 and TRBJ2-7; 12 bases line up with TRBD1. The CDR3 is made up of 15 amino acids. The germline gives CDR1 KGHSH, CDR2 LQKENI. The trim removed 1 base at V and 10 bases at J, leaving 8 bases unmatched. The CDR3 sequence is CASSPLPGQGASQYF. The DNA of the CDR3 is TGTGCCAGCTCACCACTTCCGGGACAGGGGGCTTCCCAGTACTTC.

This clonotype was counted ten times or more. The rearrangement joins TRBV20-1 to TRBJ2-3, with 8 nucleotides matching TRBD2. CDR1 and CDR2 (germline): DFQATT, SNEGSKA (reference sequence). The J segment lost 6 bases and the V segment lost 4 bases, leaving 15 bases of the junction unmatched. The CDR3 is made up of 16 amino acids. CDR3 coding DNA: TGCAGTGCTACAACGATTCGGGAGGGCCTTACCGATACGCAGTATTTT. Protein product: CSATTIREGLTDTQYF.

This clonotype was detected a few times. The chain uses TRBV29-1 and TRBJ2-7; the D gene is possibly TRBD2 (6 bases). The CDR3 is 13 residues long. V was clipped by 1 base and J by 0 bases, with 7 bases between them. The germline V gene has CDR1 SQVTM and CDR2 ANQGSEA. In DNA, the CDR3 is TGCAGCGTTGAAGGCGGGACCTCCTACGAGCAGTACTTC. Its translation: CSVEGGTSYEQYF.

This clonotype was observed at least ten times. V usage is TRBV5-6 and J usage is TRBJ2-5; D not resolved. The germline V gene has CDR1 SGHDT and CDR2 YYEEEE. Trimming removed 1 base at V and 1 base at J, with 8 bases between. The CDR3 contains 14 residues. In DNA, the CDR3 is TGTGCCAGCAGCTTGTGGTTCAGCCAAGAGACCCAGTACTTC. Residues: CASSLWFSQETQYF.

The CDR3 region has the DNA TGTGCCAGCAGCAGGACTAGCGCTTACACCGGGGAGCTGTTTTTT. Protein product: CASSRTSAYTGELFF. The V call is TRBV3-1, the J call TRBJ2-2; 9 nucleotides align to TRBD2. The CDR3 runs to 15 residues. CDR1 is LGHDT, CDR2 YNNKEL, per germline (reference sequence). V shed 5 bases and J 3 bases; nucleotides not matched to a gene: 4.

The chain employs TRBV18 and TRBJ2-5; TRBD2 is a possible D gene (6 bases). The V end lost 4 bases, the J end lost 5 bases, and 14 bases lay between the germline ends. Germline V gene lookup returns CDR1 KGHSH and CDR2 LQKENI. The CDR3 runs 14 residues. CDR3 in DNA: TGTGCCAGCTCACTACAGGAGGGAGCGGAGACCCAGTACTTC. Translated, it gives CASSLQEGAETQYF.

This clonotype was recorded at least ten times. The rearrangement uses TRBV12-3 or TRBV12-4 and TRBJ2-7, with 11 bases fitting TRBD1. The CDR3 is 16 residues long. Trimming removed 5 bases from V and 6 bases from J; junction bases left unmatched: 12. The CDR3 region is CASSNRDRGESGEQYF. CDR3 in DNA: TGTGCCAGCAGTAACCGGGACAGGGGGGAGTCCGGCGAGCAGTACTTC.

This clonotype was observed a handful of times. This rearrangement joins TRBV19 to TRBJ1-2; TRBD1 matches at 8 bases. Losses at the gene ends were 3 bases for V and 5 bases for J; bases not matched to a gene: 5. Germline CDR1 and CDR2: LNHDA and SQIVND (reference sequence). The CDR3 covers 14 residues. In DNA, the CDR3 is TGTGCCAGTAGTATTGGGACAGGAGATTATGGCTACACCTTC. Amino acids: CASSIGTGDYGYTF.

This clonotype showed up many times. V and J are TRBV11-1 and TRBJ2-1, with 7 bases that match TRBD2. This CDR3 is 15 amino acids long. The germline CDR1 and CDR2 sequences are SGHAT and FQDESV (reference sequence). The V gene end was trimmed by 5 bases and the J gene end by 4 bases; junction bases not matched to a gene: 8. CDR3 sequence: CASSGRDYQYNEQFF. The CDR3 bases are TGTGCCAGCAGCGGACGGGACTATCAATACAATGAGCAGTTCTTC.

This clonotype was recorded many times. The chain has TRBV12-3 or TRBV12-4 and TRBJ1-6; D may be TRBD1 (5 bases). The CDR3 has 15 residues. V was shortened by 6 bases and J by 10 bases, with 19 bases between the two germline ends. The CDR3 sequence: CASRGSLRGSSPLHF. The CDR3 DNA sequence: TGTGCCAGCAGGGGCTCCCTAAGGGGCAGCTCACCCCTCCACTTT.

This clonotype has a count of ten or more. The DNA for the CDR3 is TGTGCCAGCAGTATGAAGGACAGGGGGCACTACGAGCAGTACTTC. Its translation: CASSMKDRGHYEQYF. The rearrangement links TRBV27 to TRBJ2-7, with 11 positions matching TRBD1. Unmatched junction bases numbered 6, after V lost 5 bases and J lost 3 bases. CDR3 length: 15 residues. Germline V gene data show CDR1 as MNHEY and CDR2 as SMNVEV (reference sequence).

This clonotype was found many times. V and J are TRBV12-3 or TRBV12-4 and TRBJ1-5, with 10 positions matching TRBD1. V lost 6 bases, J lost 6 bases, and 5 bases stayed unmatched. The CDR3 length is 14 residues. The CDR3 loop reads CASSSGTGVQPQHF. For the CDR3, the DNA is TGTGCCAGCAGCTCTGGGACAGGGGTTCAGCCCCAGCATTTT.

This clonotype was seen more than once but under ten times. A much bigger clone sits one base away, suggesting this may be a read error. The chain joins TRBV29-1 to TRBJ1-1; possible D gene TRBD1, 5 bases. The length of the CDR3 is 12 residues. The germline V gene encodes CDR1 SQVTM and CDR2 ANQGSEA. Trimming removed 7 bases at V and 0 bases at J, with 9 bases between. The CDR3 protein is CSAGRMNTEAFF. In nucleotides, the CDR3 is TGCAGCGCGGGACGGATGAACACTGAAGCTTTCTTT.